The sequence of this T cell receptor beta chain was determined in a study of T cells after yellow fever vaccination (dated by TCRdb to the late 2010s). For context, the study as a whole: Libraries from fractions with low cell numbers were prepared with the SMART-Seq v4 Ultra Low Input RNA kit. Blood was drawn at multiple timepoints before and after primary and secondary immunization, with bulk PBMC replicates and cell subsets isolated. To follow T-cell clones before and after both primary and booster YFV17D yellow fever vaccination, bulk TCR alpha and beta repertoires underwent longitudinal sequencing. Two healthy male donors, one aged 18 to 30 and one aged 30 to 40 years, made up the cohort. What the study reported, not specific to this receptor: The study included only a couple of donors, which limits how far the findings can be generalized. Computational filtering was required because FACS-sorted repertoires could contain abundant contaminating clonotypes from the bulk population. A small fraction of clonotypes showed up in both the CD4 and CD8 compartments, probably as a result of convergent recombination. Most clones expanded after primary vaccination (96% of CD4 and roughly 91% of CD8) were re-detected after the booster, suggesting that broad memory maintenance occurred. The secondary T-cell response was found to be weaker but faster than the primary response, with a peak reached on day 5 rather than on day 15.

Read against the paper, the sample's treatment or condition label means: live attenuated yellow fever vaccine strain. At each blood-draw timepoint, two biological replicates of bulk PBMCs were collected. PBMCs were isolated from peripheral blood using a standard Ficoll-Paque protocol. TriZol was used to extract RNA from bulk PBMCs, CD4 and CD8 fractions, and dextramer-positive and dextramer-negative fractions. TCR cDNA was synthesized by 5'RACE template switching, through which a universal primer site and unique molecular identifiers were introduced. Priming for cDNA synthesis came from both the TCR alpha and TCR beta constant segments. Library amplification used two PCR steps, and the second PCR step added sample barcodes and sequencing adapters. Sequencing of libraries was done on Illumina HiSeq 2500 (2x100 bp) or NovaSeq (2x150 bp). In the authors' own workflow: Reads were demultiplexed and collapsed into UMI consensus sequences with MIGEC, and V(D)J alignment was performed with MiXCR. Vaccine-responding clonotypes were defined with edgeR using replicate PBMC samples, requiring FDR below 0.01 and a log2 fold change above 5 up to day 15. Each bulk clonotype was labeled CD4 or CD8 based on which sequenced repertoire, CD4 or CD8, contained the clonotype at higher abundance. TCRdb trimmed public reads at Q25 via fastp, called clones via MiXCR and kept in-frame beta chains. Duplicate CDR3 protein sequences are folded into a single record with the most common DNA and genes. These V and J calls are TCRdb output, not the study's own analysis. This sample holds 450,000 to 650,000 distinct CDR3 sequences; about 14% were observed only once. Around an eighth of the sample is held by the ten biggest clonotypes.

CDR3 length: 17 amino acids, cysteine to phenylalanine. Only the CDR3 region is kept as DNA, spanning 51 bases read in frame from base 1. The germline V gene provides CDR1 MNHEY and CDR2 SVGAGI. The V end loses 0 bases and the J end loses 5 bases, and a stretch of 19 bases separates them. In the case of this clonotype: Its target antigen remains unknown. No per-base quality is available; no much larger clone lies one base away.

The clonotype originates from a man younger than 45 who received the YFV17D yellow fever vaccine. The sequenced sample was PBMCs, obtained on the day of the yellow fever booster vaccination. Recombination linked TRBV6-5 to TRBJ2-5; the D match is possibly TRBD1 or TRBD2, with 5 bases aligned in each. The DNA sequence is TGTGCCAGCAGTTACTCTATCCTAGAGACTAAGGGGGAGACCCAGTACTTC. Protein translation: CASSYSILETKGETQYF.